This entry describes one TCR beta chain. This entry belongs to a study of blood T cell repertoires in COVID-19. Trimming pared 8 bases from V and 2 bases from J, leaving 16 bases between. Germline CDR1 is MNHEY and CDR2 is SMNVEV (reference sequence). The CDR3 runs to 14 residues. The data were produced by immunoSEQ multiplex PCR, yet TCRdb's version contains in-frame clones alone and is incomplete. The table records around 250,000 clones, around 85% of them present only once. This sequence originates from a woman aged 45-65 years who had recovered from COVID-19. The sample consisted of PBMCs or T cells enriched from blood (not recorded which). V and J are TRBV27 and TRBJ2-7; TRBD1 might be the D (6 bases). The CDR3 sequence: CASAPSGTTYEQYF. The CDR3 DNA sequence: TGTGCCAGCGCCCCTTCCGGGACAACCTACGAGCAGTACTTC.